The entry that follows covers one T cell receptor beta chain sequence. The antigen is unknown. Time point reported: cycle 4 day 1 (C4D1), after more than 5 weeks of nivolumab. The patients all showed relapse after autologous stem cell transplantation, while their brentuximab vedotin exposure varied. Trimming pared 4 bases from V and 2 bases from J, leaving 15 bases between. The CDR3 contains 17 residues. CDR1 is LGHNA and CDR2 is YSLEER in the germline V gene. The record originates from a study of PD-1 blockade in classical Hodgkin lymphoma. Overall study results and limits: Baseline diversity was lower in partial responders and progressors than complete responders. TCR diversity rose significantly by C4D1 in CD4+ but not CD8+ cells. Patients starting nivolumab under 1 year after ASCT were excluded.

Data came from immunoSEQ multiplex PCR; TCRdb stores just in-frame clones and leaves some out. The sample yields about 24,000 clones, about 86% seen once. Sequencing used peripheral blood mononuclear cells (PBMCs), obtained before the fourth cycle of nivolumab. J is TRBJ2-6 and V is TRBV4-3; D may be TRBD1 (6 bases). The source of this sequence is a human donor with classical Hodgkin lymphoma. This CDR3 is CASSRWVQGAGANVLTF. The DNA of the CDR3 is TGCGCCAGCAGCCGATGGGTACAGGGAGCTGGGGCCAACGTCCTGACTTTC.